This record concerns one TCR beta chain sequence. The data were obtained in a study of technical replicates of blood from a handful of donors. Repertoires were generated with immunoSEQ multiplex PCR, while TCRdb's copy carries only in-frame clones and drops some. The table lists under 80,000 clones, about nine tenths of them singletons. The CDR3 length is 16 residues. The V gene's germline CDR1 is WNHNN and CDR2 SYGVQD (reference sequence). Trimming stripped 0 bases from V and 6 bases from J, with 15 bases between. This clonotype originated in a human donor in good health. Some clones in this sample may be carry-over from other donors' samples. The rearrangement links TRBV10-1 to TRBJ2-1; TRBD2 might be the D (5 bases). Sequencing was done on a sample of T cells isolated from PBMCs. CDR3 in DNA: TGCGCCAGCAGTGAGTCGGGAGTTCAATATAGCAATGAGCAGTTCTTC. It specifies CASSESGVQYSNEQFF.